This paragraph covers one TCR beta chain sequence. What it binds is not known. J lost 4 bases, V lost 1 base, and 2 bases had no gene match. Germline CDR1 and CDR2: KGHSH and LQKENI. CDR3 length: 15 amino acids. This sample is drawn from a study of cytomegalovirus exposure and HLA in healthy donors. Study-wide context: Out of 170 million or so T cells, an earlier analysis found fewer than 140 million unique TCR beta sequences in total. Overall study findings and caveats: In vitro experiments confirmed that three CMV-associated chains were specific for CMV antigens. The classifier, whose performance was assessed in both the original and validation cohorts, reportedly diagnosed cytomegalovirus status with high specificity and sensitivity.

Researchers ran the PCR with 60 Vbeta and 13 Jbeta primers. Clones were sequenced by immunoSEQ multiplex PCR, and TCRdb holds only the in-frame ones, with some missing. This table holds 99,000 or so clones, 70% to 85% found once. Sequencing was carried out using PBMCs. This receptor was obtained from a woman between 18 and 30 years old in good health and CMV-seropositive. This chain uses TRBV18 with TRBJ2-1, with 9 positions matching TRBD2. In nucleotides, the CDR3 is TGTGCCAGCTCACCACTGCTAGCGGGGTACAATGAGCAGTTCTTC. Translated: CASSPLLAGYNEQFF.